Below, 14 T cell receptor beta chains from the same sample are listed, as sequenced in a study of T cells in Graves' hyperthyroidism and ophthalmopathy. RNA transcripts yielded amplified TCR beta CDR3 regions. RT-PCR in the first round (using the HTBI primer set) targeted the TCR CDR3. TCRdb re-called the multiplex PCR reads through MiXCR, storing one row per CDR3 protein. The table has hundreds of thousands of distinct CDR3 sequences, 12% to 15% seen once; the top ten hold approximately 15%. The material sequenced was blood. The receptors come from a woman between 40 and 55 years old with Graves' hyperthyroidism.

The J gene is TRBJ2-7, the V gene TRBV5-1; TRBD2 matches at 10 bases. From germline, CDR1 is SGHRS and CDR2 YFSETQ. The junction had 3 bases not matched to a gene; V was cut back by 5 bases and J by 1 base. The CDR3 contains 14 residues. CDR3 loop: CASRSSGGSYEQYF. The CDR3 coding sequence is TGCGCCAGCAGATCTAGCGGGGGATCCTACGAGCAGTACTTC.

This clonotype came up many times. The rearrangement uses TRBV19 and TRBJ2-7, with 8 bases fitting TRBD1. The ends lost 3 bases at V and 2 bases at J; junction bases unmatched: 3. This CDR3 has 14 residues. Germline-derived CDR1 and CDR2 are LNHDA and SQIVND (reference sequence). CDR3 sequence (DNA): TGTGCCAGTAGTATCGGGACAGGTACCTACGAGCAGTACTTC. Translation: CASSIGTGTYEQYF.

This clonotype was recorded at least ten times. The J gene is TRBJ2-1, the V gene TRBV2, with 10 bases lining up with TRBD2. This CDR3 is built from 15 residues. Germline V gives CDR1 SNHLY, CDR2 FYNNEI. With 5 bases clipped from V and 2 bases from J, the junction kept 3 bases outside the gene matches. CDR3 coding DNA: TGTGCCAGCAGTTCTAGCGGGAGTACCTACAATGAGCAGTTCTTC. It yields the protein CASSSSGSTYNEQFF. Full variable domain (remainder filled in from reference TRBV2 and TRBJ2-1): EPEVTQTPSHQVTQMGQEVILRCVPISNHLYFYWYRQILGQKVEFLVSFYNNEISEKSEIFDDQFSVERPDGSNFTLKIRSTKLEDSAMYFCASSSSGSTYNEQFFGPGTRLTVL.

Worth noting for this clonotype: Since a much larger clone is just one base distant, this may be a read error. The CDR3 carries no conserved terminal phenylalanine or tryptophan, so it likely arises from a read error. CDR3 region: CSARGGSPQNTGELFL. Written as DNA, the CDR3 is TGCAGTGCTAGAGGAGGTAGCCCCCAGAACACCGGGGAGCTGTTTCTT. This chain connects TRBV20-1 to TRBJ2-2; no reliable D call. The CDR3 has 16 amino acids. Germline assignment: CDR1 DFQATT and CDR2 SNEGSKA (reference sequence). V lost 1 base, J lost 1 base, and 13 bases lay in between.

This clonotype was seen a single time. This may come from a read error, since a much larger clone is one base off. The chain joins TRBV30 to TRBJ2-7; tentatively, D is TRBD1 or TRBD2 (5 bases each). The J call may be wrong; the DNA end is better matched by TRBJ2-1. The CDR3 sequence is 11 residues long. Looked up from germline, CDR1 is GTSNPN and CDR2 is SVGIG (reference sequence). This CDR3 is CAWSWGYEQFF. In DNA, the CDR3 is TGTGCCTGGAGTTGGGGGTACGAGCAGTTCTTC.

In its sample, this clonotype was seen many times. This chain uses TRBV3-1 with TRBJ2-1, with 14 bases fitting TRBD2. V shed 0 bases, J shed 7 bases, and the junction held 8 bases outside the gene matches. This CDR3 region has 18 residues. Germline values: CDR1 LGHDT, CDR2 YNNKEL (reference sequence). The CDR3 spells CASSQEGTSGSPLNEQFF. The CDR3 DNA is TGTGCCAGCAGCCAAGAAGGGACTAGCGGGAGCCCCTTGAATGAGCAGTTCTTC.

This clonotype was found a few times. V usage is TRBV30 and J usage is TRBJ2-3; 7 positions match TRBD2. The CDR3 is 17 residues long. Germline V gene data show CDR1 as GTSNPN and CDR2 as SVGIG (reference sequence). V gave up 4 bases and J gave up 3 bases; unmatched junction bases: 16. CDR3 amino acids: CAWTPPAGEVATDTQYF. The CDR3 DNA is TGTGCCTGGACCCCCCCCGCGGGAGAGGTTGCAACAGATACGCAGTATTTT.

In this sample, this clonotype turned up many times. The CDR3 protein is CASSFIGRDQPQHF. As DNA, the CDR3 is TGTGCCAGCAGTTTTATAGGCCGAGATCAGCCCCAGCATTTT. This chain links TRBV28 with TRBJ1-5; D is unclear. Germline assignment: CDR1 MDHEN and CDR2 SYDVKM. The ends were cut back, 3 bases at V and 5 bases at J, with 11 bases in the middle. There are 14 residues in the CDR3.

This clonotype was picked up many times. The chain uses TRBV11-2 and TRBJ2-3, with D tentatively TRBD2 (5 bases). Per germline, CDR1 SGHAT and CDR2 FQNNGV. CDR3 length: 15 amino acids. Trimming removed 6 bases from V and 0 bases from J, with 13 bases in between. The CDR3 spells CASRDWRQSTDTQYF. The CDR3 coding sequence is TGTGCCAGCAGGGACTGGCGGCAAAGCACAGATACGCAGTATTTT.

This clonotype was recorded a few times. V usage is TRBV27 and J usage is TRBJ2-3, with a possible D match to TRBD2 (6 bases). With 5 bases removed from V and 6 bases from J, the gap between germline ends came to 18 bases. CDR1 and CDR2 (germline): MNHEY, SMNVEV (reference sequence). CDR3 length: 15 amino acids. In DNA form, the CDR3 reads TGTGCCAGCAGTCCCGCCGGGACTTACGCCGATACGCAGTATTTT. Amino acid sequence: CASSPAGTYADTQYF.

There are many counts of this clonotype. The V call is TRBV30, the J call TRBJ2-7; D not resolved. Germline CDR1 GTSNPN, CDR2 SVGIG (reference sequence). This CDR3 contains 13 residues. V was clipped by 3 bases and J by 5 bases, with 14 bases between them. The CDR3 sequence: CAWRDPYFHEQYF. CDR3 DNA: TGTGCCTGGAGGGACCCCTATTTCCACGAGCAGTACTTC.

This clonotype was found many times. The chain recombines TRBV5-1 with TRBJ1-4, with a possible D match to TRBD1 (6 bases). The V end was cut by 6 bases, the J end by 6 bases, with 12 bases between. CDR1 is SGHRS, CDR2 YFSETQ, per germline. CDR3 size: 13 residues. CDR3 in DNA: TGCGCCAGCAAACTTTCAGGGGATGAAAAACTGTTTTTT. Its translation is CASKLSGDEKLFF.

This clonotype was seen a handful of times. The chain is built from TRBV29-1 and TRBJ1-1; D might be TRBD1 (5 bases). This CDR3 is built from 13 residues. Germline V CDR1 and CDR2: SQVTM, ANQGSEA. The V gene lost 5 bases and the J gene lost 5 bases, with 15 bases spanning the gap. The CDR3 DNA follows: TGCAGCGTTAACTCAGGGAAGAGAACTGAAGCTTTCTTT. Translated: CSVNSGKRTEAFF.

The gene calls are TRBV5-1 and TRBJ2-5; D may be TRBD1 (6 bases). Germline loops: CDR1 SGHRS, CDR2 YFSETQ. This CDR3 has 14 residues. The germline V and J ends were trimmed by 5 bases and 2 bases, with 13 bases remaining between them. The CDR3 DNA reads as TGCGCCAGCAGTTCCGGGACAAATCAAGAGACCCAGTACTTC. This sequence encodes CASSSGTNQETQYF.